One and the same sample provided the 12 T cell receptor beta chains below, sequenced in a study of cytomegalovirus exposure and HLA in healthy donors. The PCR was carried out with 60 Vbeta primers and 13 Jbeta primers. Sequenced by immunoSEQ multiplex PCR; TCRdb stores in-frame clones only, minus some. The data show about 120,000 clones, with less than 10% seen just once and around 6.1% held by the top ten. The sequenced sample was PBMCs. The receptors derive from a woman aged 40-49 years in good health and CMV-seropositive.

The chain combines TRBV19 with TRBJ1-2; possibly TRBD1 for D (5 bases). Trimming left V 1 base short and J 4 bases short, with 10 bases between. This CDR3 is 14 amino acids long. The germline CDR1 and CDR2 sequences are LNHDA and SQIVND (reference sequence). DNA for the CDR3: TGTGCCAGTAGTATAGGATCAGGGTTCTATGGCTACACCTTC. Its protein product is CASSIGSGFYGYTF.

A note on this clone: Likely a read error: the CDR3 ends without its conserved phenylalanine or tryptophan. V and J are TRBV5-1 and TRBJ1-1; D is possibly TRBD1 (5 bases). Trimming stripped 2 bases from V and 5 bases from J, with 13 bases between. The CDR3 is 14 amino acids. The germline gives CDR1 SGHRS, CDR2 YFSETQ. The CDR3 reads CASSFGGSGTEAFV. The CDR3 coding sequence is TGCGCCAGCAGCTTCGGGGGTAGCGGGACTGAAGCTTTCGTT.

In this sample, this clone turned up a few times. The chain joins TRBV2 to TRBJ1-1; D is undetermined. Trimming cost V 3 bases and J 5 bases, with 10 bases left between them. Germline values: CDR1 SNHLY, CDR2 FYNNEI. This CDR3 comprises 13 residues. CDR3 in amino acids: CASSEWERTEAFF. The CDR3 DNA reads TGTGCCAGCAGTGAGTGGGAGAGGACTGAAGCTTTCTTT.

This rearrangement joins TRBV7-6 to TRBJ2-5, with D perhaps TRBD1 (5 bases). There are 12 residues in the CDR3. Germline V gene data show CDR1 as SGHVS and CDR2 as FNYEAQ. The V end lost 5 bases, the J end lost 11 bases, and 15 bases lay between the germline ends. CDR3 protein: CASSGARGEQYF. The DNA for the CDR3 is TGTGCCAGCAGCGGGGCCCGTGGAGAGCAGTACTTC.

In this sample, this clone turned up a few times. The rearrangement links TRBV5-4 to TRBJ2-3; 9 bases are shared with TRBD1. V was clipped by 4 bases and J by 6 bases; unmatched bases: 3. The germline gives CDR1 SGHNT, CDR2 YYREEE (reference sequence). The CDR3 runs 13 residues. The DNA for the CDR3 is TGTGCCAGCAGCCCCGGGACAGGGGATACGCAGTATTTT. Translation gives CASSPGTGDTQYF. Full variable domain (rest looked up from reference TRBV5-4 and TRBJ2-3): ETGVTQSPTHLIKTRGQQVTLRCSSQSGHNTVSWYQQALGQGPQFIFQYYREEENGRGNFPPRFSGLQFPNYSSELNVNALELDDSALYLCASSPGTGDTQYFGPGTRLTVL.

This sequence joins TRBV27 and TRBJ1-2, with 9 bases fitting TRBD1. The V gene's germline CDR1 is MNHEY and CDR2 SMNVEV (reference sequence). This CDR3 region has 14 residues. With 3 bases clipped from V and 8 bases from J, the junction kept 7 bases outside the gene matches. The CDR3 protein is CASSLAPGQGGYTF. DNA for the CDR3: TGTGCCAGCAGTTTGGCCCCAGGACAGGGGGGCTACACCTTC.

This clone was seen a handful of times. The chain uses TRBV5-1 and TRBJ2-3, with a possible D match to TRBD1 (6 bases). The CDR3 spans 14 residues. Trimming took off 0 bases at V and 3 bases at J, with 8 bases between the two ends. Germline V gene sequence: CDR1 SGHRS, CDR2 YFSETQ. As DNA, the CDR3 is TGCGCCAGCAGCTTGGACAGGGTTACAGATACGCAGTATTTT. Residues: CASSLDRVTDTQYF.

There are a few counts of this clone. V usage is TRBV7-8 and J usage is TRBJ1-1; 10 bases agree with TRBD1. Losses at the gene ends were 5 bases for V and 1 base for J; bases not matched to a gene: 1. The length of the CDR3 is 14 residues. Germline CDR1 and CDR2: SGHVS and FQNEAQ. In DNA, the CDR3 is TGTGCCAGCAGCCGGGACAGGGGGAACACTGAAGCTTTCTTT. Protein sequence: CASSRDRGNTEAFF.

This chain links TRBV10-2 with TRBJ1-5; TRBD1 is a possible D gene (6 bases). This CDR3 has 12 amino acids. Looked up from germline, CDR1 is WSHSY and CDR2 is SAAADI. V lost 10 bases and J 2 bases, leaving 9 bases between the germline ends. The DNA for the CDR3 is TGCGCCACCGCAGGGGGCAATCAGCCCCAGCATTTT. It yields the protein CATAGGNQPQHF.

The rearrangement joins TRBV27 to TRBJ1-2, with TRBD1 matching over 9 bases. CDR3 size: 13 residues. The J segment lost 7 bases and the V segment lost 5 bases, leaving 5 bases of the junction unmatched. The germline CDR1 and CDR2 sequences are MNHEY and SMNVEV (reference sequence). The DNA for the CDR3 is TGTGCCAGCAGTGATGGACAGGGGTTTGGCTACACCTTC. Its translation is CASSDGQGFGYTF.

This clone was picked up a small number of times. The genes are TRBV5-6 and TRBJ2-1, with a possible D match to TRBD2 (5 bases). Germline V gene sequence: CDR1 SGHDT, CDR2 YYEEEE. This CDR3 comprises 13 residues. The ends were cut back, 0 bases at V and 13 bases at J, with 14 bases in the middle. The CDR3 is CASSLDLVREQFF. The CDR3, as DNA: TGTGCCAGCAGCTTGGATTTAGTGAGGGAACAGTTCTTC.

Details on this clone: Other DNA sequences in the sample encode the same CDR3. The J gene is TRBJ2-7, the V gene TRBV18; 7 nucleotides line up with TRBD2. From germline, CDR1 is KGHSH and CDR2 LQKENI. This CDR3 is built from 13 residues. J gave up 6 bases and V 2 bases, and 4 bases lay outside the gene matches. The CDR3 DNA follows: TGTGCCAGCTCACCAGGAACGGGGGGCGAGCAGTACTTC. Translation: CASSPGTGGEQYF. Together with reference TRBV18 and TRBJ2-7, the CDR3 gives the full variable domain: NAGVMQNPRHLVRRRGQEARLRCSPMKGHSHVYWYRQLPEEGLKFMVYLQKENIIDESGMPKERFSAEFPKEGPSILRIQQVVRGDSAAYFCASSPGTGGEQYFGPGTRLTVT.